Listed here are 26 T cell receptor beta chains from one sample, sequenced in a study of molecular identifiers for immune sequencing clone quantification. TCRdb recomputed calls from the PCR reads with MiXCR, one row per CDR3 protein. This sample yields 490,000 or so distinct CDR3 sequences, of which 20% to 25% are seen a single time; under 0.85% belongs to the top ten. The sequenced sample was naive CD8+ T cells from blood, with Jurkat cell RNA spiked in. Subset defined: FACS-sorted CD8+CD4-CCR7+CD45RA+ naive T cells. Source of these receptors: a human donor in good health. Some libraries in this study had Jurkat cell RNA spiked in.

The sample holds many counts of this clonotype. V usage is TRBV30 and J usage is TRBJ1-4; no firm D call. The V and J ends lost 3 bases and 6 bases respectively, with 5 bases between them. This CDR3 has 11 residues. The germline gives CDR1 GTSNPN, CDR2 SVGIG (reference sequence). CDR3 region: CAWRADEKLFF. The CDR3 DNA sequence: TGTGCCTGGAGGGCAGATGAAAAACTGTTTTTT.

The gene calls are TRBV19 and TRBJ2-5, with TRBD2 as a possible D gene (5 bases). The germline gives CDR1 LNHDA, CDR2 SQIVND (reference sequence). The V end was cut by 11 bases, the J end by 5 bases, with 21 bases between. The CDR3 has 14 residues. CDR3 amino acids: CAGTGWQSQETQYF. CDR3 DNA sequence: TGTGCCGGTACGGGGTGGCAGTCCCAGGAGACCCAGTACTTC.

Notes on this clonotype: Compared with germline, one end of the junction differs, possibly owing to a read error. The chain couples TRBV27 to TRBJ1-4; maybe TRBD1 (6 bases). This CDR3 has 16 residues. Per the germline V gene, CDR1 is MNHEY and CDR2 is SMNVEV (reference sequence). The chain's CDR3 is CASSLYPGAANEKLLF. The CDR3 DNA reads TGTGCCAGCAGTTTATACCCAGGGGCGGCTAATGAAAAACTGCTTTTT.

V usage is TRBV4-3 and J usage is TRBJ2-1, with 10 bases identical to TRBD2. This CDR3 contains 17 residues. V lost 1 base to trimming and J lost 7 bases; unmatched junction nucleotides: 10. CDR1 LGHNA and CDR2 YSLEER come from the germline V gene. This CDR3 reads CASSQAAAGGPHNEQFF. CDR3 in DNA: TGCGCCAGCAGCCAAGCGGCAGCGGGAGGGCCTCATAATGAGCAGTTCTTC.

This clonotype was detected many times. The chain carries TRBV20-1 and TRBJ2-7; D is uncertain. The CDR3 loop spans 13 amino acids. Germline V gene sequence: CDR1 DFQATT, CDR2 SNEGSKA (reference sequence). The V end lost 0 bases, the J end lost 3 bases, and 9 bases lay between the germline ends. CDR3 sequence: CSARDSEYYEQYF. The CDR3 coding sequence is TGCAGTGCTAGAGATTCAGAGTACTACGAGCAGTACTTC.

The V gene is TRBV5-6, the J gene TRBJ2-7; 13 positions agree with TRBD2. Trimming cost V 0 bases and J 1 base; bases outside gene matches: 4. Germline CDR1 reads SGHDT; CDR2 reads YYEEEE. CDR3 size: 17 residues. Here the CDR3 DNA reads TGTGCCAGCAGCTTGGAGCCGGGACTAGCGGGATCCTACGAGCAGTACTTC. It yields the protein CASSLEPGLAGSYEQYF. Full variable domain (rest looked up from reference TRBV5-6 and TRBJ2-7): DAGVTQSPTHLIKTRGQQVTLRCSPKSGHDTVSWYQQALGQGPQFIFQYYEEEERQRGNFPDRFSGHQFPNYSSELNVNALLLGDSALYLCASSLEPGLAGSYEQYFGPGTRLTVT.

J is TRBJ2-7 and V is TRBV7-9; 9 bases are a match to TRBD1. Germline loops: CDR1 SEHNR, CDR2 FQNEAQ (reference sequence). V trimming: 4 bases; J trimming: 5 bases; junction bases outside the gene matches: 3. This CDR3 is 13 amino acids long. The CDR3 is CASSWDRADEQYF. The CDR3 region has the DNA TGTGCCAGCAGCTGGGACAGGGCTGACGAGCAGTACTTC.

This clonotype was counted a few times. The chain joins TRBV4-1 to TRBJ2-5, with TRBD1 as a possible D gene (5 bases). Trimming cost V 0 bases and J 2 bases, with 13 bases left between them. The length of the CDR3 is 16 residues. Germline assignment: CDR1 MGHRA and CDR2 YSYEKL. CDR3 DNA: TGCGCCAGCAGCCAAGATGGTGGGGCCTTTCAAGAGACCCAGTACTTC. It encodes CASSQDGGAFQETQYF.

This clonotype has just a few counts. V and J are TRBV20-1 and TRBJ2-6; TRBD1 matches at 9 bases. Germline CDR1 reads DFQATT; CDR2 reads SNEGSKA (reference sequence). This CDR3 is built from 17 residues. V lost 6 bases, J lost 0 bases, and 9 bases stayed unmatched. CDR3 nucleotides: TGCAGTGCAAGGGACAGGGAAAGGAGCTCTGGGGCCAACGTCCTGACTTTC. This sequence encodes CSARDRERSSGANVLTF.

CDR3 amino acids: CASSLRDGSYEQYF. The CDR3, as DNA: TGTGCCAGCTCACTTAGGGACGGCTCCTACGAGCAGTACTTC. This rearrangement joins TRBV18 to TRBJ2-7; TRBD1 or TRBD2 may be the D gene (5 bases each). The CDR3 runs 14 residues. Trimming took off 4 bases at V and 0 bases at J, with 10 bases between the two ends. Germline values: CDR1 KGHSH, CDR2 LQKENI.

This clonotype has ten or more counts. V gene TRBV7-9 combines with J gene TRBJ2-5; D is undetermined. The CDR3 covers 13 residues. The germline CDR1 and CDR2 sequences are SEHNR and FQNEAQ (reference sequence). V was cut by 5 bases and J by 4 bases, with 11 bases left in between. The DNA for the CDR3 is TGTGCCAGCAGCACCCTCCCCGTAGAGACCCAGTACTTC. Translation gives CASSTLPVETQYF.

In its sample, this clonotype was seen a few times. The V call is TRBV9, the J call TRBJ2-3; 8 nucleotides agree with TRBD2. V dropped 4 bases and J dropped 4; count of bases not matched to a gene: 5. The CDR3 runs to 14 residues. Germline values: CDR1 SGDLS, CDR2 YYNGEE. The CDR3 here is CASSPGGDPDTQYF. The CDR3 DNA sequence: TGTGCCAGCAGCCCGGGGGGGGACCCAGATACGCAGTATTTT.

This clonotype was counted many times. Mismatch with germline at one junction end may stem from a read error. The rearrangement uses TRBV24-1 and TRBJ2-1; no clear D gene. CDR3 size: 12 residues. From germline, CDR1 is KGHDR and CDR2 SFDVKD. The CDR3 region is CATSDLASEPFF. CDR3 bases: TGTGCCACCAGTGATTTAGCGTCTGAGCCGTTCTTC.

Comment on this clonotype: A much larger clone lies one base from this, so it may be a read error. This chain connects TRBV28 to TRBJ2-3; 12 positions agree with TRBD2. The CDR3 totals 18 residues. Germline V gene data show CDR1 as MDHEN and CDR2 as SYDVKM. The CDR3 here is CANSLLLRTSGKTDTQYF. In DNA form, the CDR3 reads TGTGCCAACAGTTTATTGTTGCGGACTAGCGGGAAAACAGATACGCAGTATTTT.

This clonotype was observed at least ten times. The V gene is TRBV7-2, the J gene TRBJ2-3; 8 nucleotides agree with TRBD2. The length of the CDR3 is 16 residues. Trimming at V came to 4 bases and at J to 2 bases, leaving 8 bases not matched to a gene. Per germline, CDR1 SGHTA and CDR2 FQGNSA. The CDR3 DNA sequence: TGTGCCAGCAGCTCCCTAGCGGGCTACCTCACAGATACGCAGTATTTT. It yields the protein CASSSLAGYLTDTQYF. The variable domain in full, completed from reference TRBV7-2 and TRBJ2-3, reads GAGVSQSPSNKVTEKGKDVELRCDPISGHTALYWYRQSLGQGLEFLIYFQGNSAPDKSGLPSDRFSAERTGGSVSTLTIQRTQQEDSAVYLCASSSLAGYLTDTQYFGPGTRLTVL.

The rearrangement uses TRBV15 and TRBJ1-1; tentatively, D is TRBD1 (6 bases). In germline, CDR1 is LNHNV, CDR2 YYDKDF (reference sequence). The CDR3 is made up of 13 amino acids. V was trimmed by 6 bases and J by 6 bases, leaving 14 bases between them. The CDR3 spells CATSTGPGAEAFF. The CDR3 DNA sequence: TGTGCCACCAGTACAGGGCCGGGCGCTGAAGCTTTCTTT.

The chain carries TRBV28 and TRBJ1-5, with D possibly matching TRBD1 (5 bases). Germline-derived CDR1 and CDR2 are MDHEN and SYDVKM. V was shortened by 3 bases and J by 2 bases, with 20 bases between the two germline ends. This CDR3 contains 18 residues. DNA of the CDR3: TGTGCCAGCAGTTTGGATGCAGGGCTGACTTCTGGCAATCAGCCCCAGCATTTT. This codes for CASSLDAGLTSGNQPQHF.

This chain connects TRBV4-1 to TRBJ2-1; D is undetermined. This CDR3 has 14 residues. Germline lookup yields CDR1 MGHRA and CDR2 YSYEKL. V was clipped by 3 bases and J by 11 bases, with 17 bases between them. CDR3: CASSHTLDRIKQFF. CDR3 nucleotide sequence: TGCGCCAGCAGCCATACCCTCGACCGAATAAAGCAGTTCTTC.

The chain combines TRBV6-5 with TRBJ1-2; 10 bases match TRBD1. Looked up from germline, CDR1 is MNHEY and CDR2 is SVGAGI. With V trimmed by 5 bases and J by 3 bases, 6 bases remained unmatched. This CDR3 is 15 amino acids long. The CDR3 is CASSNPGQGYYGYTF. CDR3 bases: TGTGCCAGCAGTAATCCGGGACAGGGGTACTATGGCTACACCTTC.

This clonotype was counted between two and nine times. The chain has TRBV27 and TRBJ2-7; D uncertain. V was trimmed by 6 bases and J by 6 bases, leaving 12 bases between them. Germline loops: CDR1 MNHEY, CDR2 SMNVEV (reference sequence). CDR3 length equals 12 residues. CDR3 sequence: CASSHPNLEQYF. The CDR3 DNA reads as TGTGCCAGCAGCCACCCCAACCTCGAGCAGTACTTC.

Points on this clonotype: This CDR3 fails to terminate in the conserved phenylalanine or tryptophan, so it likely reflects a read error. V usage is TRBV2 and J usage is TRBJ1-1; D call uncertain. CDR3 length: 12 amino acids. The V gene's germline CDR1 is SNHLY and CDR2 FYNNEI. This CDR3 is CAGSDRTLGAFS. CDR3 sequence (DNA): TGTGCCGGCAGTGATAGAACACTGGGAGCTTTCTCT.

This clonotype occurred many times. J is TRBJ2-3 and V is TRBV12-3 or TRBV12-4; D remains unclear. This CDR3 has 14 residues. Trimming stripped 5 bases from V and 4 bases from J, with 13 bases between. In DNA form, the CDR3 reads TGTGCCAGCAGTGGCTTCATAACCGCAGATACGCAGTATTTT. It yields the protein CASSGFITADTQYF.

This clonotype was picked up a small number of times. This chain joins TRBV20-1 and TRBJ2-3, with 16 bases identical to TRBD2. Germline CDR1 reads DFQATT; CDR2 reads SNEGSKA (reference sequence). The CDR3 sequence is 19 residues long. Losses at the gene ends were 0 bases for V and 2 bases for J; bases not matched to a gene: 8. The CDR3 protein is CSARDSPGLAGGPTDTQYF. DNA for the CDR3: TGCAGTGCTAGAGATAGTCCGGGACTAGCGGGGGGGCCCACAGATACGCAGTATTTT.

Note on this clonotype: One end of the junction varies from germline; a read error may be responsible. This chain joins TRBV27 and TRBJ2-7; D call uncertain. This CDR3 is 14 amino acids long. Germline CDR1 and CDR2: MNHEY and SMNVEV (reference sequence). CDR3 in DNA: TGTGCCAGCAGTTTATCCGCAGCCTCCTACGGGCAGTACTTC. Encoded protein: CASSLSAASYGQYF.

This clonotype was seen ten or more times. J is TRBJ1-5 and V is TRBV6-2 or TRBV6-3, with 9 nucleotides matching TRBD1. Germline lookup yields CDR1 MNHEY and CDR2 SVGEGT. Germline trimming cut 5 bases from V and 8 bases from J; bases unmatched to any gene: 7. This CDR3 contains 14 residues. The CDR3 DNA reads TGTGCCAGCAGTGCAACAGGGGGCTGGGAGCCCCAGCATTTT. Amino acid sequence: CASSATGGWEPQHF.

This clonotype was seen at least ten times. The V gene is TRBV27, the J gene TRBJ2-1; TRBD2 might be the D (5 bases). Trimming took off 5 bases at V and 2 bases at J, with 13 bases between the two ends. CDR3 length: 15 residues. Germline CDR1 and CDR2: MNHEY and SMNVEV (reference sequence). The CDR3 sequence: CASSTLVSPYNEQFF. CDR3 DNA sequence: TGTGCCAGCAGTACACTAGTGTCCCCCTACAATGAGCAGTTCTTC.